This T cell receptor beta chain was captured in a study of T cells after yellow fever vaccination (dated by TCRdb to 2018 to 2020). A note on the overall study: The SMART-Seq v4 Ultra Low Input RNA kit was used to prepare libraries from fractions with low cell numbers. To track T-cell clones before and after primary and booster YFV17D yellow fever vaccination, bulk TCR alpha and beta repertoires were sequenced longitudinally. Two healthy male donors, one aged 18 to 30 and one aged 30 to 40 years, made up the cohort. Blood samples were taken at several timepoints before and after primary and secondary immunization, and bulk PBMC replicates and cell subsets were isolated. What the authors observed across the whole study: The study included only a couple of donors, which limits how far the findings can be generalized. After the booster, most clones that had expanded after primary vaccination were detected again (approximately 95% of CD4 and roughly 86% of CD8), suggesting broad maintenance of memory. The secondary T-cell response was found to be weaker but faster than the primary response, with a peak reached on day 5 rather than on day 15. A small fraction of clonotypes appeared in both the CD4 and CD8 compartments, likely as a result of convergent recombination. FACS-sorted repertoires could contain abundant contaminating clonotypes from the bulk population, so computational filtering was required.

At the junction V is shortened by 6 bases and J by 5 bases; bases outside the gene matches: 6. The CDR3 runs 14 amino acids, cysteine and phenylalanine included. Only the CDR3 DNA stays, 42 bases, in frame from base 1. Sequencing instrument: Illumina NovaSeq 6000. Synthesis of TCR cDNA relied on 5'RACE template switching, a step that introduced a universal primer site along with unique molecular identifiers. cDNA synthesis was primed from both the TCR alpha and TCR beta constant segments. Libraries were amplified in two PCR steps, with sample barcodes and sequencing adapters added in the second step. Sequencing of the libraries was done on either Illumina HiSeq 2500 (2x100 bp) or NovaSeq (2x150 bp). Turning to the authors' computational methods: Reads were demultiplexed and collapsed into UMI consensus sequences with MIGEC, and V(D)J alignment was performed with MiXCR. Vaccine-responding clonotypes were identified with edgeR using replicate PBMC samples, with FDR below 0.01 and a log2 fold change above 5 up to day 15 being required. Each bulk clonotype was labeled CD4 or CD8 based on which sequenced repertoire, CD4 or CD8, contained the clonotype at higher abundance. The public reads were reprocessed in TCRdb via fastp at Q25 and MiXCR, keeping in-frame beta chains. Rows matching on CDR3 protein sequence are summarized as one entry with the most common DNA and genes. The V and J calls and clone size are TCRdb's, not the authors'. In all, the sample holds over 300,000 distinct CDR3 sequences, and roughly 3.9% of those were seen once. Of the sample, about 22% falls within the top ten clones.

The treatment or condition label here, explained by the study, means: live attenuated yellow fever vaccine strain. At each blood-draw timepoint, two biological replicates of bulk PBMCs were obtained. PBMCs were isolated from peripheral blood using a standard Ficoll-Paque protocol. TriZol was used to extract RNA from bulk PBMCs, from CD4 and CD8 fractions, and from dextramer-positive and dextramer-negative fractions. Note on this clonotype: No antigen is known for it. Base qualities are not recorded, but no much larger clone differs from it by a single base.

Sequenced here: PBMCs, sampled 5 days after the yellow fever booster vaccination. This receptor was taken from a man in his late teens or twenties who received the YFV17D yellow fever vaccine. The chain links TRBV12-3 or TRBV12-4 with TRBJ2-7; the junction holds 11 bases that match TRBD1. The CDR3 amino acid sequence is: CASRGTGGRNEQYF. The sequenced DNA: TGTGCCAGCAGGGGGACAGGGGGAAGAAACGAGCAGTACTTC.